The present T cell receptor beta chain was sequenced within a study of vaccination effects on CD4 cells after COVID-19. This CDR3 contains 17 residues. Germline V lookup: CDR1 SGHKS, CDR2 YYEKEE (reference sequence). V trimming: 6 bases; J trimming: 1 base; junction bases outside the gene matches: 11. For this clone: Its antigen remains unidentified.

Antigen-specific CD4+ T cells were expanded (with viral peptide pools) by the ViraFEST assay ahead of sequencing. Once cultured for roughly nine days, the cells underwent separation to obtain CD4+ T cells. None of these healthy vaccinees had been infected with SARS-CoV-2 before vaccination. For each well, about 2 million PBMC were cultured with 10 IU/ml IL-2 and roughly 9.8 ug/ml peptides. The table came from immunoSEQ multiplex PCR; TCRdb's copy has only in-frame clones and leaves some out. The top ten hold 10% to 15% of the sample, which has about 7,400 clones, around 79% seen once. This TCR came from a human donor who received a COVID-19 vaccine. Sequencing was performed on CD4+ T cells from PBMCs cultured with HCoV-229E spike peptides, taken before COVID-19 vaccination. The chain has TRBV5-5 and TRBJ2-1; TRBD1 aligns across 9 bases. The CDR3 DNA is TGTGCCAGCAAACCGGGGACAGGGAGAGGGTCCTACAATGAGCAGTTCTTC. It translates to CASKPGTGRGSYNEQFF.